The source of this T cell receptor beta chain is a study of blood T cell repertoires in COVID-19. About the study: The analysed material was cDNA or gDNA that came from T cells, B-cell-depleted T cells, or PBMCs.

Membership in each cohort depended on participant-reported clinical history. Original processing methods: Cell counts per sample came from amplifying reference gene primers. TCRdb keeps only in-frame clones here, not all; method: immunoSEQ multiplex PCR. That table gives V, J and clone size, and the DNA gave D and trimming. The sample carries 300,000 to 350,000 clones, around 90% recorded once. The CDR3 has 14 amino acids. After removal of 5 bases from V and 4 bases from J, the junction contained 6 bases not matched to a gene. Germline CDR1 SGHTA, CDR2 FQGNSA. The V call is TRBV7-2, the J call TRBJ1-1; 8 nucleotides align to TRBD1. The source of this sequence is a woman between 18 and 29 years old with acute COVID-19. Sequenced material: PBMCs or T cells enriched from blood (not recorded which). CDR3 residues: CASSPRQGTTEAFF. DNA for the CDR3: TGTGCCAGCAGCCCACGACAGGGGACCACTGAAGCTTTCTTT.